This T cell receptor beta chain derives from a study of CXCR3-negative and CXCR3-positive naive CD8 T cells. Sorts performed in triplicate captured hundreds of thousands of cells each from every CD8+ T cell subset. UMI-labeled 5' RACE yielded the TRB cDNA libraries. TCRdb derives one entry per CDR3 protein from the 5' RACE reads, leaving out DNA. The sample has 130,000 or so distinct CDR3 sequences. Sequences were obtained from naive CXCR3- CD8+ T cells from blood. The subset is: CD45RO-CCR7+CD27+CD95- naive CD8+ T cells lacking CXCR3 (TNR3-). This TCR came from a human donor in good health. Some clones in this sample may be carry-over from other donors' samples.

The CDR3 sequence is CASSQAWSGTGGNQPQHF. The V gene is TRBV4-3, the J gene TRBJ1-5; TCRdb designates TRBD1, a call that cannot be tested without DNA. Germline loops: CDR1 LGHNA, CDR2 YSLEER. The CDR3 is 18 residues long.